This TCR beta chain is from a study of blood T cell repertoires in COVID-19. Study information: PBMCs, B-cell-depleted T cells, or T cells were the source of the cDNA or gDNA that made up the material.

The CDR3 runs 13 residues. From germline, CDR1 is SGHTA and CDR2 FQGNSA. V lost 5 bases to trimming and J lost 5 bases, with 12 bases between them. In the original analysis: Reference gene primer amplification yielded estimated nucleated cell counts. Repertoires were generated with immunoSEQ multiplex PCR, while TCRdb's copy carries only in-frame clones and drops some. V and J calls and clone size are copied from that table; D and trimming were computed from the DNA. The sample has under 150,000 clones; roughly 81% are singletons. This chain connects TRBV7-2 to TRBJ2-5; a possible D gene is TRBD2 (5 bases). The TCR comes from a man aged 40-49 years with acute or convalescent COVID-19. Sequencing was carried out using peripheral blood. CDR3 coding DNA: TGTGCCAGCAGCCCTCCAACGGGGGAGACCCAGTACTTC. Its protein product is CASSPPTGETQYF.